Listed below are T cell receptor beta chains from one sample, sequenced in a study of T-cell reconstitution after alpha-beta-depleted transplantation in children. TCRdb passed the PCR reads through MiXCR, listing each CDR3 protein once. The data hold about 870,000 distinct CDR3 sequences, with around 17% observed a single time. The sample was PBMCs, mostly from graft donor cells, taken 360 days after TCRalphabeta/CD19-depleted stem cell transplant. The source is a male patient younger than 18 who had a stem cell transplant for acute lymphoblastic leukemia, so the T cells may come from the graft donor. CDR3s include the opening cysteine and the closing phenylalanine or tryptophan. Fields, in order: J gene, clone size, V gene, D gene, CDR3 DNA, CDR3 protein. The D gene is left open where the match is weak. Where a row states a size, it is once, few, many or the class of an expanded clone; other rows omit it.

j_gene: TRBJ2-1; abundance: .; v_gene: TRBV7-3; d_gene: TRBD2; CDR3nt: TGTGCCAGCAGCCTTAGGCTGTCTGGCGGGAGGGCCTCCTACAATGAGCAGTTCTTC; CDR3aa: CASSLRLSGGRASYNEQFF
j_gene: TRBJ2-3; abundance: few; v_gene: TRBV4-1; d_gene: TRBD2; CDR3nt: TGCGCCAGCAGCCAAGTATATAGCGGGACCGGCACAGATACGCAGTATTTT; CDR3aa: CASSQVYSGTGTDTQYF
j_gene: TRBJ2-4; abundance: .; v_gene: TRBV11-3; d_gene: TRBD1; CDR3nt: TGTGCCAGCAGCTTAGGGGAAGCAGGGGGCGAAGCGGAATTATTAGTCAAAAACATTCAGTACTTC; CDR3aa: CASSLGEAGGEAELLVKNIQYF
j_gene: TRBJ2-5; abundance: .; v_gene: TRBV5-1; d_gene: .; CDR3nt: TGCGCCAGCAGCGCGACAGTTCCGGGAGAGACCCAGTACTTC; CDR3aa: CASSATVPGETQYF
j_gene: TRBJ2-6; abundance: few; v_gene: TRBV4-1; d_gene: TRBD1; CDR3nt: TGCGCCAGCAGCCAAGGGGTTCCACAGGGGGCGGTGCAGGGGGCCAACGTCCTGACTTTC; CDR3aa: CASSQGVPQGAVQGANVLTF
j_gene: TRBJ2-1; abundance: few; v_gene: TRBV5-1; d_gene: .; CDR3nt: TGCGCCAGCAGCTTCGCGACCAATGAGCAGTTCTTC; CDR3aa: CASSFATNEQFF
j_gene: TRBJ2-7; abundance: .; v_gene: TRBV4-1; d_gene: TRBD2; CDR3nt: TGCGCCAGCAGGAAGGGACTAGCCCCCAAACTCTACGAGCAGTACTTC; CDR3aa: CASRKGLAPKLYEQYF
j_gene: TRBJ2-1; abundance: few; v_gene: TRBV12-5; d_gene: .; CDR3nt: TGTGCTAGTGGTTTGGTAAGACCAGATGCCTACAATGAGCAGTTCTTC; CDR3aa: CASGLVRPDAYNEQFF
j_gene: TRBJ2-5; abundance: many; v_gene: TRBV5-5; d_gene: .; CDR3nt: TGTGCCAGCAGCCCCCAGCCCTACCTGATCCAAGAGACCCAGTACTTC; CDR3aa: CASSPQPYLIQETQYF
j_gene: TRBJ1-2; abundance: few; v_gene: TRBV6-5; d_gene: TRBD1; CDR3nt: TGTGCCAGCAGGGACAGGCCCTATGGCTACACCTTC; CDR3aa: CASRDRPYGYTF
j_gene: TRBJ2-4; abundance: few; v_gene: TRBV11-1; d_gene: .; CDR3nt: TGTGCCAGCAGCTTTTCTACCGGGGCACTAGGGACCAAAAACATTCAGTACTTC; CDR3aa: CASSFSTGALGTKNIQYF
j_gene: TRBJ2-1; abundance: .; v_gene: TRBV9; d_gene: TRBD2; CDR3nt: TGTGCCAGCAGCGTAGTCCCGGGCGCTAGCGGGAGGATCCTGTACAATGAGCAGTTCTTC; CDR3aa: CASSVVPGASGRILYNEQFF
j_gene: TRBJ2-7; abundance: .; v_gene: TRBV10-3; d_gene: TRBD1; CDR3nt: TGTGCCATCAGAGAGGGACAGGGGCCCTACTACGAGCAGTACTTC; CDR3aa: CAIREGQGPYYEQYF
j_gene: TRBJ2-2; abundance: .; v_gene: TRBV12-3/TRBV12-4; d_gene: .; CDR3nt: TGTGCCTGCAGTTTAGCGGGCCTCGTGACAGGGACCACCGGCCAGCTGTTTTTT; CDR3aa: CACSLAGLVTGTTGQLFF
j_gene: TRBJ1-2; abundance: .; v_gene: TRBV7-6; d_gene: .; CDR3nt: TGTGCCAGCAGCTTAGATGACAGTCACTATGGCTACACCTTC; CDR3aa: CASSLDDSHYGYTF
j_gene: TRBJ2-1; abundance: .; v_gene: TRBV5-1; d_gene: .; CDR3nt: TGCGCCAGCAGCTTACCGTCCGGGGCAGGGAAGAATGAGCAGTTCTTC; CDR3aa: CASSLPSGAGKNEQFF
j_gene: TRBJ2-7; abundance: .; v_gene: TRBV15; d_gene: TRBD2; CDR3nt: TGTGCCACCAGCAGAGTCCGGACTAGCGGGCCACCGTACGAGCAGTACTTC; CDR3aa: CATSRVRTSGPPYEQYF
j_gene: TRBJ2-4; abundance: .; v_gene: TRBV10-3; d_gene: .; CDR3nt: TGTGCCATCAGTGAGTCGATGCCCAAAAACATTCAGTACTTC; CDR3aa: CAISESMPKNIQYF
j_gene: TRBJ2-2; abundance: .; v_gene: TRBV5-6; d_gene: .; CDR3nt: TGTGCCAGCAGCTTCGTGTCGAGGGTTAACGGGGAGCTGTTTTTT; CDR3aa: CASSFVSRVNGELFF
j_gene: TRBJ2-2; abundance: .; v_gene: TRBV24-1; d_gene: .; CDR3nt: TGTGCCACCAGTGGGCCAGGGAGGAACACCGGGGAGCTGTTTTTT; CDR3aa: CATSGPGRNTGELFF
j_gene: TRBJ2-1; abundance: .; v_gene: TRBV6-5; d_gene: TRBD2; CDR3nt: TGTGCCAGCAGTTACGAGGGCGGGAGGAGCAATGAGCAGTTCTTC; CDR3aa: CASSYEGGRSNEQFF
j_gene: TRBJ2-5; abundance: .; v_gene: TRBV6-5; d_gene: .; CDR3nt: TGTGCCAGCAGTTACTCCCCGAGGGTGGAGACCCAGTACTTC; CDR3aa: CASSYSPRVETQYF
j_gene: TRBJ1-1; abundance: .; v_gene: TRBV5-8; d_gene: .; CDR3nt: TGTGCCAGCAGCTTTAAAATGGGGGCGAAAGGAGCTTTCTTT; CDR3aa: CASSFKMGAKGAFF
j_gene: TRBJ2-1; abundance: .; v_gene: TRBV5-1; d_gene: .; CDR3nt: TGCGCCAGCAGCTTGGGTTTCGTTACGCTTTTTGATGAGCAGTTCTTC; CDR3aa: CASSLGFVTLFDEQFF
j_gene: TRBJ1-1; abundance: .; v_gene: TRBV18; d_gene: .; CDR3nt: TGTGCCAGCTCACCACAGGGGCAGATGAACACTGAAGCTTTCTTT; CDR3aa: CASSPQGQMNTEAFF
j_gene: TRBJ2-7; abundance: few; v_gene: TRBV15; d_gene: .; CDR3nt: TGTGCCACCAGCAGAGCGTCAAGCCCCATCTACGAGCAGTACTTC; CDR3aa: CATSRASSPIYEQYF
j_gene: TRBJ2-3; abundance: few; v_gene: TRBV5-1; d_gene: .; CDR3nt: TGCGCCAGCAGCTTGGTGGTTAGTCGCACAGATACGCAGTATTTT; CDR3aa: CASSLVVSRTDTQYF
j_gene: TRBJ2-5; abundance: .; v_gene: TRBV7-4; d_gene: TRBD1; CDR3nt: TGTGCCAGCAGCTTAGGGACAGGGACGAGACAAGAGACCCAGTACTTC; CDR3aa: CASSLGTGTRQETQYF
j_gene: TRBJ2-3; abundance: .; v_gene: TRBV7-9; d_gene: TRBD1; CDR3nt: TGTGCCAGCAGCCCGGCGGACAGGGTTACGCAGTATTTT; CDR3aa: CASSPADRVTQYF
j_gene: TRBJ1-1; abundance: .; v_gene: TRBV20-1; d_gene: .; CDR3nt: TGCAGTGCTAGGTGGAGGGTATCTGAAGCTTTCTTT; CDR3aa: CSARWRVSEAFF
j_gene: TRBJ2-4; abundance: .; v_gene: TRBV12-3/TRBV12-4; d_gene: TRBD1; CDR3nt: TGTGCCAGCAGCCCGACAGGGGTCTCAAACATTCAGTACTTC; CDR3aa: CASSPTGVSNIQYF
j_gene: TRBJ2-5; abundance: .; v_gene: TRBV7-3; d_gene: .; CDR3nt: TGTGCCAGCAGCTTAAACCCATCGGCCCGAGGGGAGACCCAGTACTTC; CDR3aa: CASSLNPSARGETQYF
j_gene: TRBJ2-2; abundance: few; v_gene: TRBV29-1; d_gene: TRBD2; CDR3nt: TGCAGCTATCGCGGGGGGTCGAACACCGGGGAGCTGTTTTTT; CDR3aa: CSYRGGSNTGELFF
j_gene: TRBJ2-1; abundance: few; v_gene: TRBV20-1; d_gene: TRBD2; CDR3nt: TGCAGTGCTAGAGATGGGGCGACTAGCCCGCAGTTCTTC; CDR3aa: CSARDGATSPQFF
j_gene: TRBJ2-1; abundance: .; v_gene: TRBV19; d_gene: TRBD2; CDR3nt: TGTGCCAGTAGTCGACTAGCGGGGATCTATGAGCAGTTCTTC; CDR3aa: CASSRLAGIYEQFF
j_gene: TRBJ2-3; abundance: .; v_gene: TRBV10-3; d_gene: TRBD1; CDR3nt: TGTGCCATCAGTGAGACTACAGTCGACAGGGGGCCACCAGATACGCAGTATTTT; CDR3aa: CAISETTVDRGPPDTQYF
j_gene: TRBJ2-1; abundance: many; v_gene: TRBV12-3/TRBV12-4; d_gene: TRBD2; CDR3nt: TGTGCCAGCAGTTTTAGTAGGGGACTAGCGGGAAATAGTGATGAGCAGTTCTTC; CDR3aa: CASSFSRGLAGNSDEQFF
j_gene: TRBJ2-3; abundance: many; v_gene: TRBV5-6; d_gene: TRBD2; CDR3nt: TGTGCCAGCAGTCCTCTCGGGGGAGGGGTGAGCACAGATACGCAGTATTTT; CDR3aa: CASSPLGGGVSTDTQYF
j_gene: TRBJ2-1; abundance: .; v_gene: TRBV7-3; d_gene: .; CDR3nt: TGTGCCAGCAGCTTCATGGGGGATGAGCAGTTCTTC; CDR3aa: CASSFMGDEQFF
j_gene: TRBJ2-1; abundance: .; v_gene: TRBV5-1; d_gene: .; CDR3nt: TGCGCCAGCAGCGGAACCTCGACTAACAATGAGCAGTTCTTC; CDR3aa: CASSGTSTNNEQFF
j_gene: TRBJ1-1; abundance: .; v_gene: TRBV7-9; d_gene: .; CDR3nt: TGTGCCAGCAGCTTATGGACAATCAACACTGAAGCTTTCTTT; CDR3aa: CASSLWTINTEAFF
j_gene: TRBJ2-3; abundance: many; v_gene: TRBV29-1; d_gene: .; CDR3nt: TGCAGCGTCCCTTTACAAGGGACAGATACGCAGTATTTT; CDR3aa: CSVPLQGTDTQYF